The clone carrying this T cell receptor (beta chain) was counted at least ten times. Antigen: not known. Diagnosing involved the use of clinical symptoms, serum thyroxine and TRAb, thyroid ultrasound and orbital computed tomography. The data belong to a study of T cells in Graves' hyperthyroidism and ophthalmopathy. Findings of the study overall: Ophthalmopathy was separated from stable hyperthyroidism by a 13 V-J model. Blood shared most expanded thyroid clonotypes above 0.001. Model output signaled ophthalmopathy a median roughly 6 months ahead of onset.

This CDR3 region has 16 residues. The germline V gene has CDR1 SGHRS and CDR2 YFSETQ. The V segment lost 5 bases and the J segment 2 bases; nucleotides outside the gene matches: 3. TCR beta CDR3 region amplification was performed from RNA transcripts. TCR CDR3 underwent first-round RT-PCR with the HTBI primer set. TCRdb re-called the multiplex PCR reads with MiXCR, one entry per CDR3 protein. The sample has more than 350,000 distinct CDR3 sequences, roughly 15% seen once. This TCR came from a woman aged 25 to 39 with Graves' hyperthyroidism that later progressed to Graves' ophthalmopathy. V is TRBV5-1 and J is TRBJ2-1; TRBD2 matches 14 bases. Sequencing used blood. CDR3 nucleotide sequence: TGCGCCAGCAGAGGGACTAGCGGGGGAACCTACAATGAGCAGTTCTTC. This translates into CASRGTSGGTYNEQFF.